This note documents a single T cell receptor beta chain sequence. Clones were sequenced by immunoSEQ multiplex PCR, and TCRdb holds only the in-frame ones, with some missing. The table shows about 68,000 clones, with about 97% occurring only once. This specimen comes from a study of technical replicates of blood from a handful of donors. Between the trimmed V and J ends, which lost 1 base and 7 bases, there was a span of 5 bases. The CDR3 contains 12 residues. Per germline, CDR1 LGHNA and CDR2 YSLEER. Sample: T cells isolated from PBMCs. The TCR originated in a human donor in good health. The V gene is TRBV4-3, the J gene TRBJ2-1; perhaps TRBD2 as D (5 bases). The CDR3 DNA reads TGCGCCAGCAGCCAAGCGGGAAATGAGCAGTTCTTC. Amino acid sequence: CASSQAGNEQFF.